This T cell receptor beta chain was recorded in a study of T-cell reconstitution after alpha-beta-depleted transplantation in children. This clonotype was seen many times. The V end lost 0 bases, the J end lost 0 bases, and 12 bases lay between the germline ends. The CDR3 sequence is 16 residues long. The germline CDR1 and CDR2 sequences are DFQATT and SNEGSKA (reference sequence). Preparation of the TCRbeta library was carried out with unique molecular identifiers. TCRdb independently ran MiXCR on the PCR reads; one entry per CDR3 protein. The sample holds around 210,000 distinct CDR3 sequences, about 6.6% seen once.

The V gene is TRBV20-1, the J gene TRBJ1-5; D is uncertain. The TCR sequence derives from a boy younger than 10 with acute lymphoblastic leukemia, due to receive a stem cell transplant. This specimen was PBMCs, taken before TCRalphabeta/CD19-depleted stem cell transplant. The CDR3 loop is CSARDRDKNSNQPQHF. The CDR3 DNA reads TGCAGTGCTAGAGATCGAGACAAGAATAGCAATCAGCCCCAGCATTTT.